The 26 T cell receptor beta chains below come from one sample, sequenced in a study of PD-1 blockade in classical Hodgkin lymphoma. Generated by immunoSEQ multiplex PCR, the TCRdb table keeps only in-frame clones and is missing some. The top ten clones hold less than 3.5% of a sample with about 98,000 clones, 80% to 95% of them seen once. There was relapse after autologous stem cell transplantation in every patient, and there was variation in brentuximab vedotin exposure. Material: peripheral blood mononuclear cells (PBMCs), obtained at baseline. These receptor sequences come from a human donor with classical Hodgkin lymphoma.

This chain uses TRBV7-9 with TRBJ1-3; no definite D call. CDR1 SEHNR and CDR2 FQNEAQ come from the germline V gene (reference sequence). This CDR3 is 16 amino acids long. Trimming removed 2 bases from V and 0 bases from J, with 11 bases in between. CDR3 bases: TGTGCCAGCAGCTTAAAGCCGTTCAACTCTGGAAACACCATATATTTT. Translation gives CASSLKPFNSGNTIYF. Looking up the rest from reference TRBV7-9 and TRBJ1-3 gives the full variable domain: DTGVSQNPRHKITKRGQNVTFRCDPISEHNRLYWYRQTLGQGPEFLTYFQNEAQLEKSRLLSDRFSAERPKGSFSTLEIQRTEQGDSAMYLCASSLKPFNSGNTIYFGEGSWLTVV.

The V call is TRBV30, the J call TRBJ1-2; 7 bases map to TRBD1. V was clipped by 5 bases and J by 6 bases; unmatched bases: 9. The CDR3 sequence is 13 residues long. The germline CDR1 and CDR2 sequences are GTSNPN and SVGIG (reference sequence). CDR3 residues: CAWSQGGPNGYTF. In nucleotides, the CDR3 is TGTGCCTGGTCGCAGGGGGGTCCCAATGGCTACACCTTC.

The chain employs TRBV19 and TRBJ2-7; D ambiguous. Germline V gene lookup returns CDR1 LNHDA and CDR2 SQIVND (reference sequence). The V end lost 3 bases, the J end lost 4 bases, and 13 bases lay between the germline ends. The CDR3 loop spans 14 amino acids. The chain's CDR3 is CASSMRDTFYEQYF. The CDR3 nucleotides read TGTGCCAGTAGTATGCGAGACACATTTTACGAGCAGTACTTC.

V and J are TRBV29-1 and TRBJ1-2; TRBD1 matches at 7 bases. Germline-derived CDR1 and CDR2 are SQVTM and ANQGSEA. This CDR3 is 13 amino acids long. J was trimmed by 4 bases and V by 6 bases; bases with no gene match: 8. This chain's CDR3 is CSVGQLDIYGYTF. CDR3 sequence (DNA): TGCAGCGTGGGACAGTTGGACATCTATGGCTACACCTTC. The whole variable domain, filled in from reference TRBV29-1 and TRBJ1-2, reads SAVISQKPSRDICQRGTSLTIQCQVDSQVTMMFWYRQQPGQSLTLIATANQGSEATYESGFVIDKFPISRPNLTFSTLTVSNMSPEDSSIYLCSVGQLDIYGYTFGSGTRLTVV.

The chain employs TRBV11-2 and TRBJ1-2; D unresolved. This CDR3 has 16 residues. The V and J ends lost 0 bases and 1 base respectively, with 12 bases between them. CDR1 and CDR2 (germline): SGHAT, FQNNGV. The CDR3 DNA sequence: TGTGCCAGCAGCTTAGATCTGGTAACTAGTAACTATGGCTACACCTTC. Translated: CASSLDLVTSNYGYTF.

The rearrangement joins TRBV14 to TRBJ2-1; TRBD1 might be the D (5 bases). This CDR3 has 16 amino acids. Germline V lookup: CDR1 SGHDN, CDR2 FVKESK. V was cut by 1 base and J by 2 bases, with 12 bases left in between. CDR3 in DNA: TGTGCCAGCAGCCAAGGTAGGGGCAGGACCTACAATGAGCAGTTCTTC. Translated: CASSQGRGRTYNEQFF.

This chain uses TRBV28 with TRBJ2-4; 12 bases agree with TRBD1. This CDR3 spans 19 amino acids. J was trimmed by 0 bases and V by 5 bases; bases with no gene match: 11. Germline-derived CDR1 and CDR2 are MDHEN and SYDVKM. CDR3 sequence (DNA): TGTGCCAGCAGTGGGACAGGGACAGGGGGCTCGGTAGCCAAAAACATTCAGTACTTC. Translated, it gives CASSGTGTGGSVAKNIQYF. Supplemented by reference TRBV28 and TRBJ2-4, the full variable domain reads DVKVTQSSRYLVKRTGEKVFLECVQDMDHENMFWYRQDPGLGLRLIYFSYDVKMKEKGDIPEGYSVSREKKERFSLILESASTNQTSMYLCASSGTGTGGSVAKNIQYFGAGTRLSVL.

V gene TRBV6-1 combines with J gene TRBJ1-6, with D unclear. The CDR3 is 13 residues long. The germline V gene encodes CDR1 MNHNS and CDR2 SASEGT. Trimming removed 7 bases from V and 6 bases from J, with 10 bases in between. Here the CDR3 reads CASMVRGNSPLHF. The DNA of the CDR3 is TGTGCCAGCATGGTGCGGGGTAATTCACCCCTCCACTTT.

V gene TRBV2 combines with J gene TRBJ2-7, with D possibly matching TRBD1 (5 bases). This CDR3 is 14 amino acids long. V dropped 4 bases and J dropped 2 bases, with 12 bases sitting between them. CDR1 SNHLY and CDR2 FYNNEI come from the germline V gene. The CDR3 sequence: CASSGLVTAYEQYF. The CDR3 bases are TGTGCCAGCAGTGGGCTAGTGACAGCCTACGAGCAGTACTTC.

V is TRBV7-9 and J is TRBJ2-3, with D hard to call. Germline V lookup: CDR1 SEHNR, CDR2 FQNEAQ (reference sequence). V lost 8 bases, J lost 4 bases, and 16 bases lay in between. This CDR3 has 14 residues. CDR3 in DNA: TGTGCCAGCTTACGAGAAGTCCCAGCAGATACGCAGTATTTT. This translates into CASLREVPADTQYF.

This clone was found a few times. The chain combines TRBV10-3 with TRBJ2-1; tentative D call: TRBD1 (6 bases). The CDR3 consists of 15 residues. CDR1 and CDR2 (germline): ENHRY, SYGVKD. V shed 6 bases and J shed 9 bases, with 21 bases lying between them. The CDR3 region is CAISELQTGTIEQFF. For the CDR3, the DNA is TGTGCCATCAGCGAACTGCAAACCGGGACAATTGAGCAGTTCTTC.

The chain is built from TRBV28 and TRBJ2-2; D may correspond to TRBD1 or TRBD2 (6 bases each). Germline CDR1 and CDR2: MDHEN and SYDVKM. The CDR3 contains 15 residues. V lost 2 bases and J lost 10, with 17 bases in between. Here the CDR3 reads CASSLGGRLGSELFF. DNA of the CDR3: TGTGCCAGCAGTTTAGGGGGGCGATTGGGTTCGGAGCTGTTTTTT.

The chain is built from TRBV27 and TRBJ2-3; D is perhaps TRBD2 (6 bases). Germline CDR1 is MNHEY and CDR2 is SMNVEV (reference sequence). The CDR3 is made up of 15 amino acids. The ends were cut back, 9 bases at V and 6 bases at J, with 22 bases in the middle. DNA for the CDR3: TGTGCCAGTCGCACCTCCCCGACTAGTTTGGATACGCAGTATTTT. Translated: CASRTSPTSLDTQYF.

The chain combines TRBV27 with TRBJ2-2; D not certain. Between the trimmed V and J ends, which lost 2 bases and 7 bases, there was a span of 14 bases. The CDR3 loop spans 15 amino acids. CDR1 and CDR2 (germline): MNHEY, SMNVEV (reference sequence). Written as DNA, the CDR3 is TGTGCCAGCAGTTTACTTTCGGTCCTTGGCGGGGAGCTGTTTTTT. It encodes CASSLLSVLGGELFF.

The chain has TRBV9 and TRBJ2-3; the D gene could be TRBD1 or TRBD2 (5 bases each). This CDR3 region has 15 residues. V lost 0 bases and J lost 5, with 13 bases in between. CDR1 and CDR2 from the germline V gene are SGDLS and YYNGEE. The CDR3 reads CASSVVGRGVDTQYF. Written as DNA, the CDR3 is TGTGCCAGCAGCGTAGTAGGGAGAGGGGTAGATACGCAGTATTTT.

The chain links TRBV10-2 to TRBJ1-2; unclear D gene. Looked up from germline, CDR1 is WSHSY and CDR2 is SAAADI. CDR3 length equals 13 residues. V was shortened by 8 bases and J by 0 bases, with 10 bases between the two germline ends. In DNA, the CDR3 is TGCGCCAGCTTAAGACAAGCTAACTATGGCTACACCTTC. Translated, it gives CASLRQANYGYTF.

The genes are TRBV4-1 and TRBJ2-2, with 8 nucleotides matching TRBD2. The CDR3 spans 16 residues. CDR1 is MGHRA and CDR2 is YSYEKL in the germline V gene. The ends lost 1 base at V and 4 bases at J; junction bases unmatched: 5. CDR3: CASSQGDGRVTGELFF. The CDR3 coding sequence is TGCGCCAGCAGCCAAGGGGACGGGAGGGTCACCGGGGAGCTGTTTTTT.

This clone was seen just once. The rearrangement joins TRBV11-3 to TRBJ2-5; 12 bases fit TRBD2. The CDR3 length is 15 residues. Germline CDR1 SGHNT, CDR2 YENEEA. V dropped 5 bases and J dropped 6; count of bases not matched to a gene: 7. The CDR3 is CASSPGTSGQKTQYF. The CDR3 region has the DNA TGTGCCAGCAGCCCCGGGACTAGCGGGCAGAAGACCCAGTACTTC. Filled out from reference TRBV11-3 and TRBJ2-5, the complete variable domain reads EAGVVQSPRYKIIEKKQPVAFWCNPISGHNTLYWYLQNLGQGPELLIRYENEEAVDDSQLPKDRFSAERLKGVDSTLKIQPAELGDSAVYLCASSPGTSGQKTQYFGPGTRLLVL.

The chain is built from TRBV7-3 and TRBJ2-3; D gene ambiguous. This CDR3 is built from 12 residues. Germline values: CDR1 SGHTA, CDR2 FQGTGA. V was shortened by 3 bases and J by 4 bases, with 5 bases between the two germline ends. The CDR3 loop reads CASSFPPDTQYF. The DNA for the CDR3 is TGTGCCAGCAGCTTCCCCCCAGATACGCAGTATTTT.

This rearrangement joins TRBV5-6 to TRBJ2-1; no clear D gene. Trimming took 0 bases from V and 9 from J, leaving 13 bases between them. Germline V lookup: CDR1 SGHDT, CDR2 YYEEEE. This CDR3 has 14 amino acids. CDR3 bases: TGTGCCAGCAGCTTGGTGGTTAGGTCAGGTGAGCAGTTCTTC. Translated: CASSLVVRSGEQFF.

This chain connects TRBV19 to TRBJ2-2; no definite D call. V lost 3 bases to trimming and J lost 4 bases, with 3 bases between them. Germline lookup yields CDR1 LNHDA and CDR2 SQIVND (reference sequence). This CDR3 spans 12 amino acids. As DNA, the CDR3 is TGTGCCAGTAGTATCGCCACCGGGGAGCTGTTTTTT. Protein sequence: CASSIATGELFF.

This chain uses TRBV11-2 with TRBJ1-5; no clear D gene. V was cut by 2 bases and J by 5 bases, with 13 bases left in between. The CDR3 length is 15 residues. Germline V gives CDR1 SGHAT, CDR2 FQNNGV. DNA for the CDR3: TGTGCCAGCAGCTTAAATCCCCAGGACCATCAGCCCCAGCATTTT. Translating gives CASSLNPQDHQPQHF.

The V gene is TRBV28, the J gene TRBJ2-5, with 7 bases that match TRBD2. Germline values: CDR1 MDHEN, CDR2 SYDVKM. Trimming took 3 bases from V and 4 from J; bases not matched to a gene: 8. CDR3 length: 15 amino acids. The CDR3 reads CASSFSWGEGETQYF. The DNA for the CDR3 is TGTGCCAGCAGTTTCTCGTGGGGGGAGGGAGAGACCCAGTACTTC.

This rearrangement joins TRBV5-6 to TRBJ2-7, with D hard to call. Germline-derived CDR1 and CDR2 are SGHDT and YYEEEE. Trimming took 1 base from V and 1 from J, leaving 6 bases between them. The CDR3 is made up of 13 amino acids. CDR3 nucleotides: TGTGCCAGCAGCTTGCGGGTTTCCTACGAGCAGTACTTC. Translation: CASSLRVSYEQYF.

The chain uses TRBV7-2 and TRBJ1-5, with 9 positions matching TRBD1. Germline CDR1 and CDR2: SGHTA and FQGNSA. V shed 2 bases and J 8 bases; nucleotides not matched to a gene: 7. This CDR3 region has 15 residues. CDR3 in DNA: TGTGCCAGCAGCTTATGGCACAGGGGGCCGGAGCCCCAGCATTTT. Translated, it gives CASSLWHRGPEPQHF.

The chain couples TRBV6-5 to TRBJ2-5, with D tentatively TRBD1 or TRBD2 (5 bases each). The ends were cut back, 4 bases at V and 3 bases at J, with 9 bases in the middle. Looked up from germline, CDR1 is MNHEY and CDR2 is SVGAGI. The CDR3 sequence is 13 residues long. The CDR3 region is CASSWDRKETQYF. The CDR3, as DNA: TGTGCCAGCAGTTGGGACCGGAAAGAGACCCAGTACTTC.